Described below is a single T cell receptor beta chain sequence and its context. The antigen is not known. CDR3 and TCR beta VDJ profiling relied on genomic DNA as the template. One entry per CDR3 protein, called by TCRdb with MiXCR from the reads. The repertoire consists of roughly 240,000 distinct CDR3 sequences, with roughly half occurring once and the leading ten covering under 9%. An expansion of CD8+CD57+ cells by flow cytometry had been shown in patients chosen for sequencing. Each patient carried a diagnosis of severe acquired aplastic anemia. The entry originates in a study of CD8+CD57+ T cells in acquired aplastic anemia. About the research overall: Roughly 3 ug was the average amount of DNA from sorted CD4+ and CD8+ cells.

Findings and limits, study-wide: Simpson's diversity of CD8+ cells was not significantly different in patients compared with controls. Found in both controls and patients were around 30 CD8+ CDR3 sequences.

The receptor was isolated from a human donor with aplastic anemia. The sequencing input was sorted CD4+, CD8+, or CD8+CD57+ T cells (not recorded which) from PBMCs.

The CDR3 loop reads CASSYTGLVTGNTIYF. CDR3 coding DNA: TGTGCCAGCAGCTACACAGGGCTTGTGACTGGAAACACCATATATTTT. The V call is TRBV7-2, the J call TRBJ1-3; maybe TRBD1 (6 bases). Germline CDR1 SGHTA, CDR2 FQGNSA. CDR3 length: 16 amino acids. V lost 4 bases to trimming and J lost 2 bases, with 15 bases between them.